What follows describes a single T cell receptor (beta chain). The antigen is unknown. These data originate in a study of tumor and adjacent non-tumor tissue in lung cancer. This sample's RNA came from whole unsorted tissue. Chemotherapy-naive patients with new lung cancer underwent thoracic surgery in China, August–late 2014. V shed 5 bases and J 11 bases; nucleotides not matched to a gene: 15. There are 16 residues in the CDR3. Germline V CDR1 and CDR2: SGHVS, FQNEAQ. TCRbeta libraries were built with three rounds of nested PCR, modified from ARM-PCR. Via MiXCR, TCRdb re-called the multiplex PCR reads, giving one row per CDR3 protein. The sample records under 150,000 distinct CDR3 sequences, 55% to 75% being singletons. Overall study results and limits: Shorter survival was associated with higher TCR diversity in tumors.

This TCR derives from a man aged 25-45 years with non-small cell lung cancer. The chain links TRBV7-8 to TRBJ2-1; 10 bases match TRBD1. Specimen: lung tumor tissue. CDR3 nucleotides: TGTGCCAGCAGCCTAACTAGACAGGGGGCCTATAATAAGCAGTTCTTC. Translated: CASSLTRQGAYNKQFF.